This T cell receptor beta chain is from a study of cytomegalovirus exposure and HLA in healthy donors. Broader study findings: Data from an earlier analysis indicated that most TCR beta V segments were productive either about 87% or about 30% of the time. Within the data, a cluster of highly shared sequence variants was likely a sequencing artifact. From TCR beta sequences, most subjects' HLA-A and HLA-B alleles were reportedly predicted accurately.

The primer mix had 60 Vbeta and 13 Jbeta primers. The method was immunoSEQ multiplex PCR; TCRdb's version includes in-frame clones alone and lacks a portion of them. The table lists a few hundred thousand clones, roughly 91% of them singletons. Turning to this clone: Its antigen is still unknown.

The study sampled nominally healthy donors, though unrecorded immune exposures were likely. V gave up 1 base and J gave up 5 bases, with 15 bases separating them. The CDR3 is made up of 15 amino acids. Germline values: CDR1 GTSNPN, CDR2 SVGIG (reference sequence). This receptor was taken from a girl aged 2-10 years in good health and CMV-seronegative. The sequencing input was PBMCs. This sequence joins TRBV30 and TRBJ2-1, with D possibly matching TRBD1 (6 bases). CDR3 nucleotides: TGTGCCTGGAGTGGGTCGACAGGCCGGGACAATGAGCAGTTCTTC. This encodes CAWSGSTGRDNEQFF.